The 31 T cell receptor beta chains in this list originate from one sample, sequenced in a study of Graves' ophthalmopathy and Graves' hyperthyroidism. As the template, RNA transcripts were used to amplify TCR beta CDR3 regions. The first-round RT-PCR employed HTBI primers together with the Qiagen OneStep RT-PCR kit. A multiplex PCR was then performed as the second round. Each CDR3 protein gets one entry after TCRdb re-called the multiplex PCR reads with MiXCR. The sample consists of 600,000 to 650,000 distinct CDR3 sequences, about a fifth of them appearing once. The sample consisted of peripheral blood. The receptors here all came from a woman under 30 with stable Graves' hyperthyroidism. Some clones in this sample may be carry-over from other donors' samples.

In its sample, this clonotype was seen a few times. V is TRBV6-5 and J is TRBJ2-7, with D uncertain. V dropped 2 bases and J dropped 5 bases, with 7 bases sitting between them. CDR3 length: 12 amino acids. Germline V gene sequence: CDR1 MNHEY, CDR2 SVGAGI. The CDR3 is CASSYGHDEQYF. The DNA of the CDR3 is TGTGCCAGCAGTTACGGGCACGACGAGCAGTACTTC.

This clonotype was recorded a few times. The chain has TRBV19 and TRBJ1-2; D possibly corresponds to TRBD1 (6 bases). The CDR3 runs to 14 residues. Looked up from germline, CDR1 is LNHDA and CDR2 is SQIVND (reference sequence). Trimming left V 5 bases short and J 7 bases short, with 17 bases between. The CDR3 nucleotides are TGTGCCAGTAGTCCCTTCCGGGGGCAGGGTGGCTACACCTTC. This gives the protein CASSPFRGQGGYTF.

This clonotype was seen ten or more times. The V and J genes are TRBV5-1 and TRBJ2-5; D not certain. V was shortened by 4 bases and J by 1 base, with 11 bases between the two germline ends. Germline V lookup: CDR1 SGHRS, CDR2 YFSETQ. The CDR3 has 14 residues. The CDR3 region is CASSGDSPQETQYF. The CDR3 nucleotides read TGCGCCAGCAGCGGAGATTCCCCCCAAGAGACCCAGTACTTC. The full variable domain, its missing parts supplied by reference TRBV5-1 and TRBJ2-5, is KAGVTQTPRYLIKTRGQQVTLSCSPISGHRSVSWYQQTPGQGLQFLFEYFSETQRNKGNFPGRFSGRQFSNSRSEMNVSTLELGDSALYLCASSGDSPQETQYFGPGTRLLVL.

This clonotype appeared many times. The chain links TRBV28 to TRBJ2-7, with a tentative D call TRBD1 (5 bases). V was clipped by 6 bases and J by 4 bases, with 22 bases between them. The CDR3 has 16 amino acids. The germline gives CDR1 MDHEN, CDR2 SYDVKM. As DNA, the CDR3 is TGTGCCAGCAGGTCTCCTTCTTTAGGGGCGACATACGAGCAGTACTTC. It translates to CASRSPSLGATYEQYF.

This clonotype was picked up a small number of times. Here the CDR3 reads CASSQDTDSMNTEAFF. The CDR3 DNA reads TGTGCCAGCAGCCAAGATACAGACAGTATGAACACTGAAGCTTTCTTT. This chain joins TRBV4-2 and TRBJ1-1, with a weak D call TRBD1 (5 bases). Trimming took 0 bases from V and 0 from J, leaving 11 bases between them. CDR3 length: 16 residues. Germline V lookup: CDR1 LGHNA, CDR2 YNFKEQ.

This chain joins TRBV4-1 and TRBJ1-2; D unclear. Germline loops: CDR1 MGHRA, CDR2 YSYEKL. Trimming removed 3 bases from V and 2 bases from J, with 10 bases in between. The CDR3 spans 14 residues. The CDR3 nucleotides read TGCGCCAGCAGCCAGAGACACGAGAACTATGGCTACACCTTC. Translation: CASSQRHENYGYTF.

J is TRBJ1-2 and V is TRBV6-1; D is undetermined. The ends were cut back, 7 bases at V and 8 bases at J, with 20 bases in the middle. Germline CDR1 is MNHNS and CDR2 is SASEGT. The CDR3 has 14 residues. The DNA of the CDR3 is TGTGCCAGCAAACCCACCTCGGGCCTGTTCGGCTACACCTTC. Amino acid sequence: CASKPTSGLFGYTF.

The chain combines TRBV11-2 with TRBJ2-2; D is perhaps TRBD2 (5 bases). The CDR3 sequence is 17 residues long. Germline assignment: CDR1 SGHAT and CDR2 FQNNGV. The V gene lost 1 base and the J gene lost 5 bases, with 17 bases spanning the gap. CDR3 residues: CASSLGIGSPGTGELFF. In nucleotides, the CDR3 is TGTGCCAGCAGCTTAGGAATAGGATCCCCGGGAACCGGGGAGCTGTTTTTT.

The V call is TRBV11-2, the J call TRBJ1-3; D may be TRBD1 (6 bases). Trimming pared 7 bases from V and 0 bases from J, leaving 10 bases between. Germline CDR1 is SGHAT and CDR2 is FQNNGV. The CDR3 loop spans 14 amino acids. CDR3 protein: CASNDRFSGNTIYF. For the CDR3, the DNA is TGTGCCAGCAATGACAGGTTCTCTGGAAACACCATATATTTT. Full variable domain (outside the CDR3, taken from reference TRBV11-2 and TRBJ1-3): EAGVAQSPRYKIIEKRQSVAFWCNPISGHATLYWYQQILGQGPKLLIQFQNNGVVDDSQLPKDRFSAERLKGVDSTLKIQPAKLEDSAVYLCASNDRFSGNTIYFGEGSWLTVV.

Many counts were recorded for this clonotype. Just one base apart from a much larger clone, this may be a read error. This chain links TRBV6-2 or TRBV6-3 with TRBJ2-5; the D gene is possibly TRBD1 (6 bases). In germline, CDR1 is MNHEY, CDR2 SVGEGT. The V end lost 6 bases, the J end lost 1 base, and 9 bases lay between the germline ends. CDR3 length: 13 amino acids. CDR3 nucleotides: TGTGCCAGCAGAAGGACAGTCCAAGAGACCCAGTACTTC. Its translation: CASRRTVQETQYF.

This clonotype appeared many times. The rearrangement joins TRBV2 to TRBJ2-5, with D hard to call. This CDR3 has 14 residues. The germline V and J ends were trimmed by 2 bases and 5 bases, with 12 bases remaining between them. CDR1 is SNHLY, CDR2 FYNNEI, per germline. The CDR3 DNA sequence: TGTGCCAGCAGTGAATCCAAGACGGAGGAGACCCAGTACTTC. Its translation is CASSESKTEETQYF.

This clonotype was picked up many times. Likely a read error: the CDR3 ends without its conserved phenylalanine or tryptophan. The chain couples TRBV6-2 or TRBV6-3 to TRBJ1-5; D is unresolved. Germline CDR1 and CDR2: MNHEY and SVGEGT. The CDR3 runs to 18 residues. V was cut by 2 bases and J by 0 bases, with 17 bases left in between. The CDR3 sequence is CASSYGQALLLSNQPQHS. The DNA for the CDR3 is TGTGCCAGCAGTTACGGGCAGGCTCTCTTGCTTAGCAATCAGCCCCAGCATTCT.

A note on this clonotype: A much larger clonotype is one base distant, so this may be a read error. The CDR3 spells CASSITDNSHLHF. The CDR3 nucleotides read TGTGCCAGCAGTATAACAGATAATTCACACCTCCACTTT. The J gene is TRBJ1-6, the V gene TRBV12-3 or TRBV12-4; D gene uncertain. The CDR3 contains 13 residues.

This clonotype was detected only a few times. Sequence at one end of the junction differs from germline and may be a read error. The V gene is TRBV28, the J gene TRBJ2-4; 8 bases fit TRBD1. CDR3 length: 14 amino acids. In germline, CDR1 is MDHEN, CDR2 SYDVKM. This CDR3 is CASSPTGVKNIKYF. The CDR3 DNA follows: TGTGCCAGCAGCCCGACAGGGGTCAAAAACATTAAGTACTTC.

This clonotype showed up just a few times. V is TRBV12-3 or TRBV12-4 and J is TRBJ1-2; 7 nucleotides line up with TRBD1. J gave up 4 bases and V 5 bases, and 7 bases lay outside the gene matches. The CDR3 has 14 amino acids. CDR3 in amino acids: CASSRQAGGYGYTF. The CDR3 DNA reads as TGTGCCAGCAGTAGACAGGCAGGGGGCTATGGCTACACCTTC.

This clonotype was observed at least ten times. This chain links TRBV7-2 with TRBJ1-2; D remains unclear. V was shortened by 1 base and J by 3 bases, with 9 bases between the two germline ends. There are 14 residues in the CDR3. CDR1 is SGHTA and CDR2 is FQGNSA in the germline V gene. The DNA of the CDR3 is TGTGCCAGCAGCTTAGGTCCGAGGGACTATGGCTACACCTTC. This sequence encodes CASSLGPRDYGYTF.

This clonotype turned up a few times. The J gene is TRBJ2-7, the V gene TRBV19; 9 bases align to TRBD2. The CDR3 totals 17 residues. The J segment lost 3 bases and the V segment lost 6 bases, leaving 15 bases of the junction unmatched. Germline assignment: CDR1 LNHDA and CDR2 SQIVND (reference sequence). CDR3 sequence (DNA): TGTGCCAGTAGAAGAACTAAAGGGGCTAGCGGGGTCTACGAGCAGTACTTC. It yields the protein CASRRTKGASGVYEQYF.

This clonotype occurred once. This chain connects TRBV28 to TRBJ1-5; 7 bases are a match to TRBD1. Per the germline V gene, CDR1 is MDHEN and CDR2 is SYDVKM. Trimming removed 2 bases from V and 0 bases from J; junction bases left unmatched: 4. This CDR3 is built from 16 residues. As DNA, the CDR3 is TGTGCCAGCAGTTTAAGGGGGCAGGATAGCAATCAGCCCCAGCATTTT. Translating gives CASSLRGQDSNQPQHF.

This clonotype was recorded many times. The chain carries TRBV9 and TRBJ2-7; 7 nucleotides line up with TRBD2. The CDR3 spans 14 residues. V lost 4 bases and J lost 2; bases outside the gene matches: 6. CDR1 and CDR2 from the germline V gene are SGDLS and YYNGEE. The CDR3, as DNA: TGTGCCAGCAGCATAGGGGAGGGAACCTACGAGCAGTACTTC. This translates into CASSIGEGTYEQYF.

This clonotype has ten or more counts. V and J are TRBV6-1 and TRBJ2-7, with 10 positions matching TRBD1. CDR3 size: 17 residues. The V gene end was trimmed by 3 bases and the J gene end by 3 bases; junction bases not matched to a gene: 11. Germline CDR1 is MNHNS and CDR2 is SASEGT. CDR3 residues: CASSEGTPGQGLYEQYF. In DNA, the CDR3 is TGTGCCAGCAGTGAGGGCACTCCGGGACAGGGGCTCTACGAGCAGTACTTC.

This clonotype was observed at least ten times. The V call is TRBV7-6, the J call TRBJ2-7; 7 bases map to TRBD1. The V gene's germline CDR1 is SGHVS and CDR2 FNYEAQ. V was clipped by 2 bases and J by 5 bases; unmatched bases: 6. This CDR3 has 14 residues. The CDR3 DNA sequence: TGTGCCAGCAGCTTATCAGGGGGAGCGGACGAGCAGTACTTC. Translating gives CASSLSGGADEQYF.

At least ten counts were recorded for this clonotype. J is TRBJ2-5 and V is TRBV4-1, with 7 bases that match TRBD2. Germline V gives CDR1 MGHRA, CDR2 YSYEKL. The CDR3 totals 15 residues. The V segment lost 5 bases and the J segment 4 bases; nucleotides outside the gene matches: 10. The CDR3 DNA reads TGCGCCAGCAGCGCCCGCGGGGGTGGTTTAGAGACCCAGTACTTC. It specifies CASSARGGGLETQYF.

V and J are TRBV24-1 and TRBJ2-5, with TRBD2 identical over 7 bases. The CDR3 runs 13 residues. Germline trimming cut 9 bases from V and 5 bases from J; bases unmatched to any gene: 8. Germline V gene sequence: CDR1 KGHDR, CDR2 SFDVKD. In DNA form, the CDR3 reads TGTGCCACCGCTGGGGGGGTTCGGGAGACCCAGTACTTC. Translating gives CATAGGVRETQYF.

The V and J genes are TRBV6-5 and TRBJ1-2; D remains ambiguous. The CDR3 has 13 amino acids. V was cut by 2 bases and J by 5 bases, with 9 bases left in between. CDR1 and CDR2 from the germline V gene are MNHEY and SVGAGI. The CDR3 DNA reads as TGTGCCAGCAGTTACCGAAAAGGGTATGGCTACACCTTC. As protein: CASSYRKGYGYTF.

This clonotype was recorded many times. The CDR3: CASSLGTGGHIPYEQYF. In DNA form, the CDR3 reads TGTGCCAGCAGCTTAGGGACAGGGGGACACATTCCCTACGAGCAGTACTTC. The chain uses TRBV7-9 and TRBJ2-7; TRBD1 matches 10 bases. Unmatched junction bases numbered 8, after V lost 1 base and J lost 2 bases. This CDR3 is built from 17 residues. In germline, CDR1 is SEHNR, CDR2 FQNEAQ (reference sequence).

The chain has TRBV15 and TRBJ2-3; 7 bases are shared with TRBD1. Trimming removed 1 base from V and 0 bases from J; junction bases left unmatched: 1. Germline loops: CDR1 LNHNV, CDR2 YYDKDF (reference sequence). The CDR3 totals 15 residues. The CDR3 sequence: CATSRGTGSTDTQYF. For the CDR3, the DNA is TGTGCCACCAGCAGAGGGACAGGTAGCACAGATACGCAGTATTTT. The full variable domain, rest sourced from reference TRBV15 and TRBJ2-3, is DAMVIQNPRYQVTQFGKPVTLSCSQTLNHNVMYWYQQKSSQAPKLLFHYYDKDFNNEADTPDNFQSRRPNTSFCFLDIRSPGLGDTAMYLCATSRGTGSTDTQYFGPGTRLTVL.

This clonotype was seen ten or more times. This sequence joins TRBV20-1 and TRBJ1-6, with 8 bases that match TRBD1. Germline V gene sequence: CDR1 DFQATT, CDR2 SNEGSKA (reference sequence). This CDR3 region has 15 residues. The V gene end was trimmed by 3 bases and the J gene end by 7 bases; junction bases not matched to a gene: 8. CDR3 in DNA: TGCAGTGCTAGGAACAGGGGGAGCGTCAATTCACCCCTCCACTTT. Its protein is CSARNRGSVNSPLHF.

This clonotype was recorded many times. The chain uses TRBV6-5 and TRBJ2-7; 7 bases are a match to TRBD1. The J segment lost 7 bases and the V segment lost 10 bases, leaving 13 bases of the junction unmatched. The CDR3 is 13 residues long. CDR1 and CDR2 from the germline V gene are MNHEY and SVGAGI. This CDR3 reads CATHRGMGGEQYF. The CDR3 DNA reads as TGTGCCACCCACAGGGGTATGGGTGGAGAGCAGTACTTC.

The chain recombines TRBV11-2 with TRBJ1-1; D might be TRBD1 (5 bases). The germline V and J ends were trimmed by 1 base and 7 bases, with 13 bases remaining between them. Germline CDR1 reads SGHAT; CDR2 reads FQNNGV. The CDR3 totals 14 residues. The CDR3 reads CASSLAGPEVEAFF. Here the CDR3 DNA reads TGTGCCAGCAGCTTAGCGGGGCCGGAGGTTGAAGCTTTCTTT.

This clonotype was seen a handful of times. The V and J genes are TRBV6-2 or TRBV6-3 and TRBJ1-1, with 9 bases lining up with TRBD1. Per the germline V gene, CDR1 is MNHEY and CDR2 is SVGEGT. The trim removed 6 bases at V and 4 bases at J, leaving 18 bases unmatched. This CDR3 has 18 residues. The CDR3 coding sequence is TGTGCCAGCAGCACGGACATCGACAGGGGGTTTATATTCACTGAAGCTTTCTTT. It yields the protein CASSTDIDRGFIFTEAFF.

This clonotype was counted ten times or more. The chain joins TRBV6-5 to TRBJ1-1; the D is unclear. Germline assignment: CDR1 MNHEY and CDR2 SVGAGI. CDR3 length equals 12 residues. V was trimmed by 10 bases and J by 1 base, leaving 10 bases between them. The CDR3 protein is CAIQWTNTEAFF. The CDR3 DNA reads TGTGCCATCCAATGGACGAACACTGAAGCTTTCTTT.